The present TCR beta chain was sequenced within a study of T cell responses to AZD1222 COVID-19 vaccine (dated by TCRdb to 2020 to 2023). Some background on the complete study: AZD1222 recipients with second doses at about 4 weeks or about 12 weeks were pooled, because spike-specific TCR depth and breadth did not differ between schedules. A total of about 240 trial participants underwent TCR sequencing, of whom some 210 received two doses of AZD1222 and about 26 received two doses of the MenACWY control vaccine. Enrollment into the trials was organized by age into subgroups of 18-55, 56-69 and 70-plus years, and those subgroups contained 148, 28 and 57 TCR-sequenced participants, respectively. What the work shows at the level of the full study, not this receptor alone: In the small 56-69-year group, the increase in depth fell short of significance, most likely because of low power. Nearly half of unique spike-specific TCRs reportedly recognized epitopes outside regions mutated in the B.1.351 and B.1.1.7 variants. A significant rise in spike-specific TCR breadth and depth was observed after two AZD1222 doses relative to day 0 and relative to MenACWY recipients. Participants were mostly white British, with more females than males. The authors suggested clonal diversity may have been underestimated. CD4 TCRs associated with the vaccine covered the entire spike protein, and the dominant responses were in regions 160-218 and 743-854. Because no day 14 peak-response samples were available, the repertoires could be characterized only after the peak T cell response. Conclusions about previously exposed vaccinees were limited because only a handful of AZD1222 recipients were SARS-CoV-2 seropositive at baseline.

The CDR3 regions of human TCRbeta chains were analyzed by immunosequencing. On the study's bioinformatics: TCRs in the repertoires were compared against a reference library of SARS-CoV-2-specific TCRs that had been generated with the MIRA antigen-specificity platform. Breadth meant the fraction of unique TCRs that were SARS-CoV-2-associated, whereas depth meant the fraction of total T cells that were SARS-CoV-2-associated. Using the MIRA data, each spike-specific TCR was mapped to the spike region that the TCR reacts to and placed in a CD4 or CD8 class. Log10-transformed breadth and depth values were compared by one-way ANOVA with Sidak's multiple comparisons tests. Here the immuneACCESS table is served through TCRdb, limited to in-frame sequences with V and J called. Missing clones are a known gap in these copies; in checked studies unresolved V genes cover under half, and the rest lacks a known reason. V, J and clone size derive from that table, while D and trimming were established from the DNA sequence. Here the sample has about 170,000 clones; more than 85% occur a single time. The top ten constitute about 4% of the sample.

The sample's time point, from its label and the paper: baseline before first vaccination. Vaccinee samples came from UK trials COV001 and COV002, including a single-blind randomized controlled phase 2/3 trial of AZD1222 (ChAdOx1 nCoV-19) in healthy adults. Trial participant PBMC samples were collected at day 0 and day 28 after the second dose for TCRbeta chain sequencing. Concerning this clone: Its antigen remains unidentified. Per-nucleotide qualities are absent, and no much larger clonotype sits a single base away.

From the germline V gene, CDR1 is SGDLS and CDR2 is YYNGEE. The CDR3, from cysteine to phenylalanine, totals 16 residues. Of all the DNA, just the CDR3 is kept, 48 bases in frame from base 1. Trimming takes 3 bases off V and 5 bases off J; junction bases not matched to a gene: 7. The chain is assembled from TRBV9 and TRBJ1-4, with TRBD1 matching 10 junction bases. This receptor was identified in an adult in good health. Source: peripheral blood, taken on day 0 of AZD1222 vaccination. The nucleotides read TGTGCCAGCAGCGAGGACAGGGGGGTGATCAATGAAAAACTGTTTTTT. It encodes CASSEDRGVINEKLFF.